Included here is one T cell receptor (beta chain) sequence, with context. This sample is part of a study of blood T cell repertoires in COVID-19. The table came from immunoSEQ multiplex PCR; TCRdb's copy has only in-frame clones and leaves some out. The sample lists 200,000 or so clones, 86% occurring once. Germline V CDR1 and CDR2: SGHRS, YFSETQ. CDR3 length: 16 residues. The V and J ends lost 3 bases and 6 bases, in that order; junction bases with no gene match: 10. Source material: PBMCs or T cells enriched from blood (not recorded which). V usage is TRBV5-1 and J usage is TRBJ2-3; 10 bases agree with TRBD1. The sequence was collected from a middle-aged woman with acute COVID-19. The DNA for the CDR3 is TGCGCCAGCAGCTCCTCGGGACAGGGGTTTATGGATACGCAGTATTTT. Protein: CASSSSGQGFMDTQYF.